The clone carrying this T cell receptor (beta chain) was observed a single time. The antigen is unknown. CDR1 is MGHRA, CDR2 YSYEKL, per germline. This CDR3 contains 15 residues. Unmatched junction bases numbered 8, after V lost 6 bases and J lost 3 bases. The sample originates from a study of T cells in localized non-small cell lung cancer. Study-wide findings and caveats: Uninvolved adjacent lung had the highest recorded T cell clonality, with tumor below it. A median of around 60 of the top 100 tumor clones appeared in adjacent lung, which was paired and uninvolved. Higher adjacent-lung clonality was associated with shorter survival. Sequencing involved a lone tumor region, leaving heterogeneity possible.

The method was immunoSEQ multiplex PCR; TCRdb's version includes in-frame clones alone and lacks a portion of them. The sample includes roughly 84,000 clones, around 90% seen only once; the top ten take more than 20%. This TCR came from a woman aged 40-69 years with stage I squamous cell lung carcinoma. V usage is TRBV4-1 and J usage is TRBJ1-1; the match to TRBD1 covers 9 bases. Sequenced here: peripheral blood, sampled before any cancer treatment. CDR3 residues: CASRPPGQGYTEAFF. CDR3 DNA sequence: TGCGCCAGCAGACCACCGGGACAGGGTTACACTGAAGCTTTCTTT.